This T cell receptor (beta chain) is from a study of T cell responses to AZD1222 COVID-19 vaccine. Study results and limitations: Only a handful of AZD1222 recipients were seropositive at baseline. Spike-specific TCR breadth and depth both grew after two AZD1222 doses. Across spike, vaccine-associated CD4 TCRs were found, dominant at 160-218 and 743-854.

The repertoire was sequenced with immunoSEQ multiplex PCR; TCRdb's copy has only in-frame clones and lacks some. This sample has about 150,000 clones, with 88% found just once. Points on this clone: Its antigen is unidentified.

Trimming cost V 3 bases and J 4 bases, with 15 bases left between them. Germline CDR1 and CDR2: LGHNA and YSLEER. This CDR3 region has 16 residues. This material consisted of peripheral blood, taken 28 days after the second dose of the MenACWY control vaccine. This sequence joins TRBV4-3 and TRBJ2-2, with D possibly TRBD2 on 5 matching bases. The clonotype originates from an adult who received the MenACWY meningococcal vaccine as a control. The CDR3: CASSQDRLGSTGELFF. DNA of the CDR3: TGCGCCAGCAGCCAGGACCGCCTTGGGAGCACCGGGGAGCTGTTTTTT.